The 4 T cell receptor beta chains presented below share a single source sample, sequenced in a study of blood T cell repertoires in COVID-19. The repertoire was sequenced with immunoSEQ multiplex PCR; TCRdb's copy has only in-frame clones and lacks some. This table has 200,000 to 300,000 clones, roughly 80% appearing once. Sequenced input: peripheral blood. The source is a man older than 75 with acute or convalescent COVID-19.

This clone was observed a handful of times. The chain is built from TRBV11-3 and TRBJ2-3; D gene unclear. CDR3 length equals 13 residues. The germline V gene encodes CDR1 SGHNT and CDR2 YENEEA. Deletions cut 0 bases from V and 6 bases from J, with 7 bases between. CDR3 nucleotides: TGTGCCAGCAGCTTAGATCTGCGGGATACGCAGTATTTT. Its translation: CASSLDLRDTQYF. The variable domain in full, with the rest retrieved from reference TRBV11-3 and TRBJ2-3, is EAGVVQSPRYKIIEKKQPVAFWCNPISGHNTLYWYLQNLGQGPELLIRYENEEAVDDSQLPKDRFSAERLKGVDSTLKIQPAELGDSAVYLCASSLDLRDTQYFGPGTRLTVL.

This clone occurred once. CDR3 residues: CASSYSNQRVQYF. As DNA, the CDR3 is TGTGCCAGCAGTTACTCGAACCAGAGGGTTCAGTACTTC. The J gene is TRBJ2-4, the V gene TRBV6-2 or TRBV6-3; D perhaps matches TRBD2 (5 bases). The V gene lost 0 bases and the J gene lost 11 bases, with 11 bases spanning the gap. This CDR3 is built from 13 residues. Germline V lookup: CDR1 MNHEY, CDR2 SVGEGT.

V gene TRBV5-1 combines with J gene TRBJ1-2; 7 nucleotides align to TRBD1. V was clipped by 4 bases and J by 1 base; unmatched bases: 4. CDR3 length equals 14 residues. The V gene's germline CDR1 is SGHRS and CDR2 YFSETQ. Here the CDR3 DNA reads TGCGCCAGCAGCCTAGGGGGCTTTAACTATGGCTACACCTTC. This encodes CASSLGGFNYGYTF. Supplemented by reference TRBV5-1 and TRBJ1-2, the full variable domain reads KAGVTQTPRYLIKTRGQQVTLSCSPISGHRSVSWYQQTPGQGLQFLFEYFSETQRNKGNFPGRFSGRQFSNSRSEMNVSTLELGDSALYLCASSLGGFNYGYTFGSGTRLTVV.

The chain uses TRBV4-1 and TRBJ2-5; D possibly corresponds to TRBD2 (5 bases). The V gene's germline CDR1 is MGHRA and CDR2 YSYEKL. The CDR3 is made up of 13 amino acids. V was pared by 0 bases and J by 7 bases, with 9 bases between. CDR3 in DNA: TGCGCCAGCAGCCAAGAATGGAGGAGGACCCAGTACTTC. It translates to CASSQEWRRTQYF.